Shown below are 22 T cell receptor beta chains from a single sample sequenced in a study of T cell repertoires in cytomegalovirus infection. The antigens of these receptors remain unknown. One entry per CDR3 protein results from TCRdb running MiXCR on the reads. The data show around 710,000 distinct CDR3 sequences, with roughly 28% seen just once and around 13% held by the top ten. Source: cultured CD8+ T cells from PBMCs, taken from culture after CMV antigen stimulation. The receptors originated from a human donor in good health (CMV status not recorded). Some clones in this sample may be carry-over from other donors' samples.

V gene TRBV7-9 combines with J gene TRBJ2-6, with 9 positions matching TRBD1. The V and J ends lost 4 bases and 0 bases, in that order; junction bases with no gene match: 7. The CDR3 is 18 residues long. Germline values: CDR1 SEHNR, CDR2 FQNEAQ (reference sequence). This chain's CDR3 is CASSSPGQGSSGANVLTF. In DNA form, the CDR3 reads TGTGCCAGCAGCTCCCCTGGACAGGGGAGCTCTGGGGCCAACGTCCTGACTTTC.

This clonotype was seen ten or more times. J is TRBJ1-1 and V is TRBV7-2; D gene ambiguous. CDR1 is SGHTA, CDR2 FQGNSA, per germline. CDR3 length equals 12 residues. Deletions cut 1 base from V and 7 bases from J, with 7 bases between. CDR3 region: CASSLGAVEAFF. Here the CDR3 DNA reads TGTGCCAGCAGCTTAGGGGCCGTTGAAGCTTTCTTT.

This clonotype has more than one count but fewer than ten. In DNA, the CDR3 is TGTGCCAGCAGCCCAACCGCGGGGATGACGGGGCTACACACCTTC. Translated: CASSPTAGMTGLHTF. This chain uses TRBV7-9 with TRBJ1-2, with D possibly matching TRBD1 (5 bases). The CDR3 contains 15 residues. Germline CDR1 reads SEHNR; CDR2 reads FQNEAQ (reference sequence). Trimming shortened V by 5 bases and J by 12 bases, and 25 bases separated the two germline ends.

There are a few counts of this clonotype. The J gene is TRBJ2-1, the V gene TRBV4-2; no definite D call. Germline V gene sequence: CDR1 LGHNA, CDR2 YNFKEQ. The length of the CDR3 is 15 residues. Trimming shortened V by 4 bases and J by 0 bases, and 10 bases separated the two germline ends. This CDR3 reads CASSPRKSSYNEQFF. CDR3 nucleotides: TGTGCCAGCAGCCCCAGGAAGAGCTCCTACAATGAGCAGTTCTTC.

This clonotype was seen just once. This sequence joins TRBV12-5 and TRBJ2-5; TRBD2 matches 7 bases. The V segment lost 5 bases and the J segment 7 bases; nucleotides outside the gene matches: 16. CDR3 size: 16 residues. Germline V gives CDR1 LGHNT, CDR2 FRNRAP. The CDR3 DNA reads TGTGCTAGTGGTCCCCCTGGGGCTAGCGGACTCAGGACCCAGTACTTC. Protein sequence: CASGPPGASGLRTQYF.

This clonotype appeared a single time. The CDR3 DNA reads as TGTGCCAGCACTGACAGTCTATACAATGAGCAGTTCTTC. This codes for CASTDSLYNEQFF. The chain recombines TRBV27 with TRBJ2-1, with D tentatively TRBD1 (5 bases). Per the germline V gene, CDR1 is MNHEY and CDR2 is SMNVEV (reference sequence). Trimming cost V 7 bases and J 4 bases, with 11 bases left between them. The CDR3 runs to 13 residues.

The sample holds a few counts of this clonotype. The chain recombines TRBV7-6 with TRBJ2-3; 12 bases are a match to TRBD1. Trimming took 4 bases from V and 2 from J; bases not matched to a gene: 10. The length of the CDR3 is 18 residues. Germline loops: CDR1 SGHVS, CDR2 FNYEAQ. The CDR3 bases are TGTGCCAGCAGCTCGGGACAGGGGGCTGTTATGATCACAGATACGCAGTATTTT. Protein sequence: CASSSGQGAVMITDTQYF.

The J gene is TRBJ1-1, the V gene TRBV7-6, with D hard to call. The CDR3 is made up of 16 amino acids. V lost 5 bases, J lost 3 bases, and 19 bases lay in between. Germline CDR1 reads SGHVS; CDR2 reads FNYEAQ. Here the CDR3 DNA reads TGTGCCAGCAGCGCCGGGGAGCCTCCTCGTCACACTGAAGCTTTCTTT. Translating it yields CASSAGEPPRHTEAFF.

A note on this clonotype: Since a much larger clone is just one base distant, this may be a read error. V gene TRBV7-6 combines with J gene TRBJ2-5; D is uncertain. Germline assignment: CDR1 SGHVS and CDR2 FNYEAQ. CDR3 length: 15 residues. As DNA, the CDR3 is TGTGCTAGCAACTTAGCTAGGACCGATAAAGAGACCCAGTACTTC. It encodes CASNLARTDKETQYF. Supplemented by reference TRBV7-6 and TRBJ2-5, the full variable domain reads GAGVSQSPRYKVTKRGQDVALRCDPISGHVSLYWYRQALGQGPEFLTYFNYEAQQDKSGLPNDRFSAERPEGSISTLTIQRTEQRDSAMYRCASNLARTDKETQYFGPGTRLLVL.

The J gene is TRBJ2-3, the V gene TRBV4-1; TRBD2 agrees at 10 bases. J gave up 3 bases and V 0 bases, and 6 bases lay outside the gene matches. The germline V gene encodes CDR1 MGHRA and CDR2 YSYEKL. This CDR3 is 17 amino acids long. The CDR3 DNA is TGCGCCAGCAGCCAAGAGGAGCGGGGGGGCATAACAGATACGCAGTATTTT. Translated, it gives CASSQEERGGITDTQYF.

The table lists this clonotype with a few counts. This rearrangement joins TRBV7-2 to TRBJ1-1; a weak D match, TRBD1 (6 bases). V lost 4 bases, J lost 4 bases, and 19 bases lay in between. Germline CDR1 is SGHTA and CDR2 is FQGNSA. CDR3 length: 16 residues. DNA of the CDR3: TGTGCCAGCAGCTCCCTTTATACAACAGGGCTCACTGAAGCTTTCTTT. It is translated as CASSSLYTTGLTEAFF.

The chain carries TRBV19 and TRBJ2-4, with D tentatively TRBD1 (6 bases). Germline-derived CDR1 and CDR2 are LNHDA and SQIVND (reference sequence). V lost 0 bases and J lost 2, with 17 bases in between. The CDR3 loop spans 18 amino acids. The CDR3 DNA reads as TGTGCCAGTAGTATAGACCGGGTGGACAGTCCTACCAAAAACATTCAGTACTTC. It encodes CASSIDRVDSPTKNIQYF.

This rearrangement joins TRBV12-5 to TRBJ1-1, with D unclear. The CDR3 is made up of 13 amino acids. From germline, CDR1 is LGHNT and CDR2 FRNRAP. V lost 7 bases and J lost 3, with 12 bases in between. The CDR3: CASVPPGHTEAFF. The CDR3 DNA sequence: TGTGCTAGTGTTCCCCCCGGGCACACTGAAGCTTTCTTT.

In its sample, this clonotype was seen a few times. This chain uses TRBV28 with TRBJ2-5, with D possibly called TRBD1 or TRBD2 (5 bases each). Germline V lookup: CDR1 MDHEN, CDR2 SYDVKM. Deletions cut 4 bases from V and 0 bases from J, with 18 bases between. The CDR3 runs 17 residues. The CDR3 here is CASSSYLSGTNQETQYF. CDR3 nucleotides: TGTGCCAGCAGTTCCTATCTATCCGGGACCAACCAAGAGACCCAGTACTTC.

At least ten counts were recorded for this clonotype. CDR3 amino acids: CASSLELAGDEQYF. The CDR3 region has the DNA TGTGCCAGCAGCTTGGAACTAGCGGGGGACGAGCAGTACTTC. The chain joins TRBV5-6 to TRBJ2-7, with TRBD2 matching over 11 bases. V gave up 0 bases and J gave up 5 bases; unmatched junction bases: 1. The CDR3 has 14 amino acids. CDR1 and CDR2 from the germline V gene are SGHDT and YYEEEE.

The genes are TRBV7-9 and TRBJ2-1, with TRBD2 matching 8 bases. The CDR3 has 16 amino acids. With 5 bases clipped from V and 8 bases from J, the junction kept 14 bases outside the gene matches. The V gene's germline CDR1 is SEHNR and CDR2 FQNEAQ (reference sequence). CDR3 coding DNA: TGTGCCAGCAGCGCCCCCCCGGGGGGGCCGATGTATGAGCAGTTCTTC. Protein product: CASSAPPGGPMYEQFF.

This chain joins TRBV27 and TRBJ2-6; no clear D. The CDR3 covers 14 residues. Germline CDR1 MNHEY, CDR2 SMNVEV (reference sequence). With 3 bases removed from V and 3 bases from J, the gap between germline ends came to 6 bases. CDR3: CASSLLGGANVLTF. CDR3 DNA: TGTGCCAGCAGTTTGCTGGGTGGGGCCAACGTCCTGACTTTC.

The sample holds a few counts of this clonotype. The CDR3 nucleotides read TGCGCCAGCAGCCGAGGGTTCTATAATTCACCCCTCCACTTT. Translating gives CASSRGFYNSPLHF. The chain uses TRBV4-1 and TRBJ1-6, with D hard to call. Per the germline V gene, CDR1 is MGHRA and CDR2 is YSYEKL. V was shortened by 4 bases and J by 3 bases, with 7 bases between the two germline ends. There are 14 residues in the CDR3.

This clonotype showed up just a few times. The chain couples TRBV28 to TRBJ1-6; D is undetermined. CDR1 is MDHEN, CDR2 SYDVKM, per germline. Trimming shortened V by 3 bases and J by 10 bases, and 16 bases separated the two germline ends. CDR3 size: 15 residues. CDR3 nucleotide sequence: TGTGCCAGCAGTTTTACGGCCGGTACTTACTCACCCCTCCACTTT. It is translated as CASSFTAGTYSPLHF. Complete variable domain (other parts from reference TRBV28 and TRBJ1-6): DVKVTQSSRYLVKRTGEKVFLECVQDMDHENMFWYRQDPGLGLRLIYFSYDVKMKEKGDIPEGYSVSREKKERFSLILESASTNQTSMYLCASSFTAGTYSPLHFGNGTRLTVT.

This clonotype was counted only a few times. This rearrangement joins TRBV7-9 to TRBJ2-4, with TRBD2 matching over 10 bases. V shed 5 bases, J shed 7 bases, and the junction held 8 bases outside the gene matches. The length of the CDR3 is 15 residues. Germline assignment: CDR1 SEHNR and CDR2 FQNEAQ (reference sequence). CDR3 sequence reads: CASSPSGGARNIQYF. The CDR3 region has the DNA TGTGCCAGCAGCCCCAGCGGGGGGGCGAGGAACATTCAGTACTTC.

About this clonotype: This may come from a read error, since a much larger clone is one base off. This sequence joins TRBV7-4 and TRBJ1-1; no firm D call. Germline assignment: CDR1 SGHVT and CDR2 SQSDAQ. The CDR3 totals 15 residues. CDR3 sequence reads: CASSSGQRGDTVAFF. As DNA, the CDR3 is TGTGCCAGCAGCTCCGGGCAGCGAGGTGACACTGTAGCTTTCTTT.

The CDR3, as DNA: TGTGCCACCAGCAGGACAGGGTCTGGCGGGGCTCTTACTGAAGCTTTCTTT. Residues: CATSRTGSGGALTEAFF. The chain carries TRBV15 and TRBJ1-1, with 7 bases that match TRBD1. Losses at the gene ends were 3 bases for V and 5 bases for J; bases not matched to a gene: 15. Germline lookup yields CDR1 LNHNV and CDR2 YYDKDF (reference sequence). The CDR3 length is 17 residues.